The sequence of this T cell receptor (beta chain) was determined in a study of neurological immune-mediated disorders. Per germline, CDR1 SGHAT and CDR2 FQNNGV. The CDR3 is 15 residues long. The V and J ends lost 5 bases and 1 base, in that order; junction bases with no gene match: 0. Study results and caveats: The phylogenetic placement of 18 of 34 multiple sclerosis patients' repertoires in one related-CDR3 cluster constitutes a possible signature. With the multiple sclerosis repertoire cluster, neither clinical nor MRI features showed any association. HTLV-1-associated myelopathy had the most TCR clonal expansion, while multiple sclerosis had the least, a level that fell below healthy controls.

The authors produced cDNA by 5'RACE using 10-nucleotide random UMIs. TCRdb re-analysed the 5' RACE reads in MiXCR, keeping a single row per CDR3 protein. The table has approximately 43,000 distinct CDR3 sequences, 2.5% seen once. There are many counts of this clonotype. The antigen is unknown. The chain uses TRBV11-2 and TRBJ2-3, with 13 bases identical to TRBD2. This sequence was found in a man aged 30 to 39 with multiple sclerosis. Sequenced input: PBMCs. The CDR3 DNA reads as TGTGCCAGCAGCGGACTAGCGGGGGGCACAGATACGCAGTATTTT. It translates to CASSGLAGGTDTQYF.